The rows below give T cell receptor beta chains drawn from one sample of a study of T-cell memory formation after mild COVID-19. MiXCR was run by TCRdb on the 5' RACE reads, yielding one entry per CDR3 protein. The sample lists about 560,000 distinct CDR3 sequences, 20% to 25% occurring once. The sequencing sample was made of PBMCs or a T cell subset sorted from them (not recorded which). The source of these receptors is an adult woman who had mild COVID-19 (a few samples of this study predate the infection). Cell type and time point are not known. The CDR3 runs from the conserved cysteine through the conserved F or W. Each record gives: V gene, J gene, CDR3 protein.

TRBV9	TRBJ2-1	CASSVYWTSEYNEQFF
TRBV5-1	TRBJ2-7	CASSAQGRPSEQYF
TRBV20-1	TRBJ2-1	CSAKFWANNEQFF
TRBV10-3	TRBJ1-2	CAISESQSRTGGRYGYTF
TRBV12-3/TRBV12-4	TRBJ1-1	CASSSHRATDTEAFF
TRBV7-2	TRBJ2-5	CASSNDRWQETQYF
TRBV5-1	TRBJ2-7	CASSLEAGGYLYEQYF
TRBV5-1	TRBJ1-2	CASSLDPNYGYTF
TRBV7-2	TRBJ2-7	CASSLGDREYF
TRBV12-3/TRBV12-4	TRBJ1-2	CASRTQGGGYTF
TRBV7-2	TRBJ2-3	CASSLGLAGMADTQYF
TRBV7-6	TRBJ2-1	CASSPFGGYNEQFF
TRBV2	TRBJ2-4	CASAGQLLLAKNIQYF
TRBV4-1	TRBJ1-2	CASSQGRRNYGYTF
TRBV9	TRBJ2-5	CASSPRRDYEETQYF